The clone carrying this T cell receptor beta chain has more than one count but fewer than ten. Its antigen is undetermined. This sample was included in a study of T cells in localized non-small cell lung cancer. The study's findings and limits: Appearance in adjacent lung was seen for a median 57 of the top 100 tumor clones. Uninvolved nearby lung showed the greatest T cell clonality, exceeding that found in tumor.

Sequencing used immunoSEQ multiplex PCR; TCRdb keeps in-frame clones, though not all of them. The sample has over 3,500 clones, 20% to 25% seen once. The germline V gene encodes CDR1 MNHGY and CDR2 SAAAGT. The CDR3 is made up of 15 amino acids. The V and J ends lost 4 bases and 4 bases, in that order; junction bases with no gene match: 7. The J gene is TRBJ2-1, the V gene TRBV6-8; 7 bases are a match to TRBD2. Sequenced material: lung tumor tissue, taken before any cancer treatment. The receptor comes from a woman between 35 and 70 years old with stage I lung adenocarcinoma. Written as DNA, the CDR3 is TGTGCCAGCAGTTCAAGCGGGGCCAGATACAATGAGCAGTTCTTC. Amino acids: CASSSSGARYNEQFF.